The 6 T cell receptor beta chains below were found in one sample sequenced in a study of PD-1 blockade in classical Hodgkin lymphoma. Patients all relapsed after autologous stem cell transplantation, and there was variation in brentuximab vedotin exposure. Clones were read by immunoSEQ multiplex PCR, and TCRdb kept only the in-frame ones, dropping some. The sample records tens of thousands of clones, around 80% being singletons. Here the sequenced sample was peripheral blood mononuclear cells (PBMCs), taken at baseline. The receptors derive from a human donor with classical Hodgkin lymphoma.

This clone was counted a single time. This chain joins TRBV27 and TRBJ2-5, with 7 bases that match TRBD2. The J call could be wrong; TRBJ2-7 is a better fit for the DNA end. CDR1 and CDR2 (germline): MNHEY, SMNVEV (reference sequence). This CDR3 has 14 amino acids. As DNA, the CDR3 is TGTGCCAGCAGTCCGGGACTAAGGCTCTACGAGCAGTACTTC. Amino acid sequence: CASSPGLRLYEQYF.

The rearrangement joins TRBV5-4 to TRBJ1-6; D not resolved. CDR1 is SGHNT, CDR2 YYREEE, per germline (reference sequence). This CDR3 is built from 15 residues. V was cut by 4 bases and J by 5 bases, with 13 bases left in between. CDR3 region: CASSQKTYDNSPLHF. In DNA form, the CDR3 reads TGTGCCAGCAGCCAAAAGACATACGATAATTCACCCCTCCACTTT.

The chain recombines TRBV6-5 with TRBJ2-6; D is unresolved. V lost 0 bases to trimming and J lost 1 base, with 4 bases between them. CDR1 and CDR2 from the germline V gene are MNHEY and SVGAGI. The length of the CDR3 is 15 residues. The CDR3 DNA sequence: TGTGCCAGCAGTTACTCAGGATCTGGGGCCAACGTCCTGACTTTC. This codes for CASSYSGSGANVLTF.

The chain couples TRBV4-1 to TRBJ2-1, with 9 bases that match TRBD1. V lost 3 bases to trimming and J lost 8 bases; unmatched junction nucleotides: 11. Germline V gene sequence: CDR1 MGHRA, CDR2 YSYEKL. This CDR3 comprises 16 residues. The CDR3 coding sequence is TGCGCCAGCAGCCACGATAGGACAGGGGTAGGGTATGAGCAGTTCTTC. It codes for CASSHDRTGVGYEQFF.

The chain combines TRBV5-1 with TRBJ2-3; D uncertain. CDR1 is SGHRS, CDR2 YFSETQ, per germline. V was clipped by 4 bases and J by 3 bases, with 18 bases between them. The CDR3 length is 16 residues. CDR3 sequence: CASSPEQERRTDTQYF. As DNA, the CDR3 is TGCGCCAGCAGCCCCGAGCAGGAGAGGCGGACAGATACGCAGTATTTT.

This clone is labeled hyperexpanded (1% or more). This chain connects TRBV4-3 to TRBJ1-2; unclear D gene. V dropped 1 base and J dropped 4 bases, with 13 bases sitting between them. This CDR3 contains 15 residues. CDR1 and CDR2 from the germline V gene are LGHNA and YSLEER. CDR3 DNA: TGCGCCAGCAGCCAAGGGTATGGGCACCCCTATGGCTACACCTTC. It encodes CASSQGYGHPYGYTF.